This T cell receptor (beta chain) came from a study of T cell changes during pregnancy in multiple sclerosis (dated by TCRdb to between 2017 and 2020). At the level of the whole study: In women with multiple sclerosis, the researchers looked at how the T cell repertoire shifted as pregnancy progressed.

Libraries came from the immunoSEQ multiplex PCR assay. TCRdb obtained this table from immuneACCESS and retained in-frame rearrangements with V and J assigned. These tables miss some clones; where compared with another copy, unresolved V genes account for less than half of the shortfall, and the remainder is unexplained. For this sample the table gives about 59,000 clones, of which around 94% were detected only once. Jointly, the top ten make up less than 3% of the sample. About this clone: No antigen is known for it. No base qualities exist here, and no much larger clone lies one base off it.

The receptor's source is a female donor with multiple sclerosis, enrolled in a pregnancy study. This material consisted of CD8+ T cells from peripheral blood mononuclear cells, taken after pregnancy.

The nucleotide sequence reads TGTGCCAGCAGTCGATACGACATCTCTGGAAACACCATATATTTT. This sequence encodes CASSRYDISGNTIYF. Recombination linked TRBV6-1 to TRBJ1-3, with the D gene too uncertain to name. The germline V gene supplies CDR1 MNHNS and CDR2 SASEGT. A distance of 11 bases separates the germline ends of V and J, which lose 5 bases and 0 bases respectively. The CDR3 sequence holds 15 residues, the cysteine and phenylalanine included. Only CDR3 DNA is held: 45 bases, read in frame from base 1.